This TCR beta chain is drawn from a study of cytomegalovirus exposure and HLA in healthy donors. 13 Jbeta primers and 60 Vbeta primers were used for the PCR. The table came from immunoSEQ multiplex PCR; TCRdb's copy has only in-frame clones and leaves some out. The data contain some 130,000 clones, around 80% of them singletons. The CDR3 is 14 residues long. The germline V and J ends were trimmed by 5 bases and 1 base, with 15 bases remaining between them. Germline CDR1 and CDR2: SQVTM and ANQGSEA. V and J are TRBV29-1 and TRBJ2-7, with D perhaps matching TRBD2 (5 bases). This clonotype was sampled from a female donor in good health and CMV-seronegative. Sequenced sample: PBMCs. In nucleotides, the CDR3 is TGCAGCGTTCCCATGAGGGCAGAGTCCTACGAGCAGTACTTC. Translation: CSVPMRAESYEQYF.